This TCR beta chain was identified in a study of vaccination effects on CD4 cells after COVID-19. Findings and caveats of the study: There was only 1 of 255 vaccine-induced clones in healthy vaccinees that cross-reacted with common cold coronaviruses.

Ahead of sequencing, the ViraFEST assay grew antigen-specific CD4+ T cells using viral peptide pools. Scientists isolated CD4+ T cells after an approximately 10-day culture period ended. Everyone in the study got two shots of either the BNT162b2 or mRNA-1273 vaccine. Recipients of the vaccine had no prior SARS-CoV-2 infection and negative nucleocapsid antibodies. Concerning this clone itself: Its specificity is unknown.

V gave up 4 bases and J gave up 6 bases, with 10 bases separating them. The CDR3 runs to 13 residues. Germline V CDR1 and CDR2: WNHNN, SYGVQD (reference sequence). Sequencing was performed with immunoSEQ multiplex PCR; in TCRdb, only in-frame clones are kept and a portion is missing. The table includes about 29,000 clones, roughly 71% detected once. The rearrangement joins TRBV10-1 to TRBJ2-1; D call uncertain. The TCR sequence derives from a human donor who received a COVID-19 vaccine. The sample was CD4+ T cells from PBMCs cultured with HCoV-OC43 spike peptides, taken after COVID-19 vaccination. Subset denoted: HCoV-OC43 spike overlapping peptide pool stimulation. This chain's CDR3 is CASSAPAVNEQFF. DNA of the CDR3: TGCGCCAGCAGTGCTCCGGCAGTCAATGAGCAGTTCTTC.